In this sample, the clone carrying this T cell receptor beta chain turned up many times. As yet, its antigen is unknown. The record originates from a study of molecular identifiers for immune sequencing clone quantification. Turning to the study itself: Replicate RNA from around 20,000 or 100,000 naive CD8 T cells formed five aliquots; four were sequenced. Regarding the study as a whole: Over 99% of CMV-specific effector molecules, but under 1% of naive ones, were in clones above 20 copies.

Using a CD8+CD4-CCR7+CD45RA+ phenotype, naive CD8 T cells were sorted. The authors built bulk TCR libraries by previously described methods with listed TCR primers. TCRdb fed the PCR reads into MiXCR, producing one record per CDR3 protein. Of under 15,000 distinct CDR3 sequences in the sample, under 20% were seen once. Germline V gene data show CDR1 as SQVTM and CDR2 as ANQGSEA. This CDR3 is 13 amino acids long. V lost 4 bases, J lost 4 bases, and 14 bases lay in between. Material for sequencing was naive CD8+ T cells from blood, with Jurkat cell RNA spiked in. This sample's subset: FACS-sorted CD8+CD4-CCR7+CD45RA+ naive T cells. This TCR derives from a human donor in good health. Some libraries in this study had Jurkat cell RNA spiked in. The chain carries TRBV29-1 and TRBJ2-7, with D perhaps being TRBD1 or TRBD2 (5 bases each). This chain's CDR3 is CSVVWDGGYEQYF. The CDR3 DNA follows: TGCAGCGTTGTTTGGGACGGTGGGTACGAGCAGTACTTC.